These T cell receptor beta chains were read from a single sample in a study of chemoradiotherapy in HPV16-positive cancers. This table comes from immunoSEQ multiplex PCR, and its TCRdb copy is limited to in-frame clones, with some not included. The table shows about 9,000 clones, with approximately 71% occurring only once. This material was acquired from a patient who underwent chemoradiotherapy. These receptors were obtained from a human donor with HPV-associated anogenital cancer. CDR3s include the opening cysteine and the closing phenylalanine or tryptophan. D genes are given only for firm matches. Some rows mark clone size as missing; the rest say once, few, many or name a class of expanded clone.

D gene	V gene	J gene	clone size	CDR3 protein	CDR3 DNA
TRBD2	TRBV6-4	TRBJ2-1	-	CASAEVPERGPQFF	TGTGCCAGCGCGGAGGTTCCCGAGCGGGGCCCACAGTTCTTC
TRBD1	TRBV28	TRBJ1-2	-	CASSLSISGGWVYGYTF	TGTGCCAGCAGTTTAAGTATTTCAGGGGGTTGGGTCTATGGCTACACCTTC
-	TRBV29-1	TRBJ2-5	-	CSVGGAFRNF	TGCAGCGTGGGTGGCGCTTTCAGGAACTTC
TRBD2	TRBV11-2	TRBJ2-5	-	CASSPRTSGGFQETQYF	TGTGCCAGCAGCCCGAGGACTAGCGGGGGGTTCCAAGAGACCCAGTACTTC
-	TRBV13	TRBJ2-2	-	CASSLAVSRSTGELFF	TGTGCCAGCAGCTTAGCGGTTTCTAGGAGCACCGGGGAGCTGTTTTTT
-	TRBV10-3	TRBJ1-1	few	CAISESSRGKAFF	TGTGCCATCAGTGAGTCGAGTAGGGGCAAAGCTTTCTTT
-	TRBV5-1	TRBJ2-5	-	CASSFRGETQYF	TGCGCCAGCAGCTTTCGAGGAGAGACCCAGTACTTC
TRBD1	TRBV5-1	TRBJ1-2	-	CASSLAMGQGFGYTF	TGCGCCAGCAGCTTGGCCATGGGACAGGGGTTTGGCTACACCTTC
-	TRBV29-1	TRBJ2-1	-	CSVVGLSSYNEQFF	TGCAGCGTAGTCGGACTTAGCTCCTACAATGAGCAGTTCTTC
-	TRBV27	TRBJ1-2	-	CASSPIRGTVNYGYTF	TGTGCCAGCAGTCCAATACGAGGGACGGTAAACTATGGCTACACCTTC
-	TRBV4-3	TRBJ2-7	-	CASSSSRIREQYF	TGCGCCAGCAGCTCCTCCCGGATTCGCGAGCAGTACTTC
-	TRBV2	TRBJ1-2	-	CASSGQLGGYGYTF	TGTGCCAGCAGTGGACAGTTAGGTGGCTATGGCTACACCTTC
-	TRBV6-5	TRBJ2-1	once	CASTSTPAVYNEQFF	TGTGCCAGCACTTCAACGCCTGCTGTATACAATGAGCAGTTCTTC
TRBD2	TRBV4-3	TRBJ2-3	-	CASSQEPGLAGTSTDTQYF	TGCGCCAGCAGCCAAGAACCGGGACTAGCGGGCACTAGCACAGATACGCAGTATTTT
-	TRBV5-6	TRBJ1-5	-	CASSYGGDPSNQPQHF	TGTGCCAGCAGCTATGGAGGGGACCCCAGCAATCAGCCCCAGCATTTT
-	TRBV4-1	TRBJ2-5	-	CASSQVRGPQETQYF	TGCGCCAGCAGCCAAGTTCGGGGCCCACAAGAGACCCAGTACTTC
-	TRBV19	TRBJ2-5	few	CASSIGGRSQETQYF	TGTGCCAGTAGTATAGGTGGCAGGTCCCAAGAGACCCAGTACTTC